This is a list of T cell receptor delta chains from one sample in a study of γδ T cells in repeated Plasmodium falciparum infection. TCRdb re-called clones from the multiplex PCR reads via CATT. The data hold around 82,000 delta-chain clones, with over 1.3% observed a single time. The material sequenced was gamma-delta T cells from blood. All receptors come from a pool of human donors (malaria-infected and uninfected, not separated). Each CDR3 is given with its conserved first and last residue. The D gene is left open where the match is weak. The size entry is marked missing in some rows and otherwise reads once, few, many or a size class.

>many|TRDD2|TRDJ1|TRDV1
TGTGCTCTTGGGGACTCCTTCCTACGTGCGAGGATCGGAGAACTCATCTTT
CALGDSFLRARIGELIF
>medium-sized|TRDD3|TRDJ1|TRDV1
TGTGCTCTTGGGGAACGGCCTCCGGGGGATATAACCGATAAACTCATCTTT
CALGERPPGDITDKLIF
>many|TRDD3|TRDJ1|TRDV1
TGTGCTCTTGGGGAGAAACCTACTGGGGGATACAAACTCATCTTT
CALGEKPTGGYKLIF
>many|TRDD3|TRDJ1|TRDV2
TGTGCCTGTGTCCGATTGGGGGATAACCCTACTAAACTCATCTTT
CACVRLGDNPTKLIF
>many|TRDD3|TRDJ3|TRDV1
TGTGCTCTTGGGGAAGCGGCCTCTTTCTGGGGGATAAACTGGGACACCCGACAGATGTTTTTC
CALGEAASFWGINWDTRQMFF
>many|TRDD2|TRDJ1|TRDV1
TGTGCTCTTGGGGAACTAGCCAAAAACCTCCTACCTTCCTGGGCTAGGAGGGCCGATAAACTCATCTTT
CALGELAKNLLPSWARRADKLIF
>many|.|TRDJ1|TRDV1
TGTGCTCTTGGGGAACTAAATTCCTACGTACCGGGGGACTTCCACACCGATAAACTCATCTTT
CALGELNSYVPGDFHTDKLIF
>many|TRDD3|TRDJ1|TRDV3
TGTGCCACATCCTCCCTGGGGGACCTTAAACTCATCTTT
CATSSLGDLKLIF
>medium-sized|TRDD2|TRDJ1|TRAV38-2/DV8
TGTGCTTATAGGACCCCAGGCCTTCCTACCCCTCTATCGAAACTCATCTTT
CAYRTPGLPTPLSKLIF
>many|TRDD3|TRDJ1|TRDV1
TGTGCTCTTGGGGAATTATCCGTCCTACCTGGGGGACCGTACACCGATAAACTCATCTTT
CALGELSVLPGGPYTDKLIF
>many|TRDD3|TRDJ1|TRDV1
TGTGCTCTTGGACGGAACTGGGGGCCGTACACCGATAAACTCATCTTT
CALGRNWGPYTDKLIF
>many|.|TRDJ1|TRDV1
TGTGCTCTTGGGGAATCCCCTCGCCTTCCCTACACCGATAAACTCATCTTT
CALGESPRLPYTDKLIF
>many|TRDD3|TRDJ1|TRDV1
TGTGCTCTTGGGGAAGTGGGGATACCGTACACCGATAAACTCATCTTT
CALGEVGIPYTDKLIF
>many|TRDD3|TRDJ3|TRDV2
TGTGCCTGTGACACAGTCCCATCACTGGGGGATACGCTCAGCTCCTGGGACACCCGACAGATGTTTTTC
CACDTVPSLGDTLSSWDTRQMFF
>many|TRDD3|TRDJ1|TRDV2
TGTGCCTGTGACACCGTGAACACTGGGGGATACTCGTACACCGATAAACTCATCTTT
CACDTVNTGGYSYTDKLIF
>many|TRDD3|TRDJ1|TRDV1
TGTGCTCTTGGGGAACTAAGCCCACCCCACCTCGACTGGGGGATACGAGATAAACTCATCTTT
CALGELSPPHLDWGIRDKLIF
>many|.|TRDJ1|TRDV1
TGTGCTCTTGGGGAACGTTTTGGGTCGGGGTACACCGATAAACTCATCTTT
CALGERFGSGYTDKLIF
>many|TRDD3|TRDJ1|TRDV1
TGTGCTCTTGGGGAAATCCCTATCTTCTACTGGGGGTCCTCCACCGATAAACTCATCTTT
CALGEIPIFYWGSSTDKLIF
>many|TRDD3|TRDJ1|TRDV1
TGTGCTCTTGGGGAACCCCTCCACCACTGGGGGATACCCAGCGAGTACACCGATAAACTCATCTTT
CALGEPLHHWGIPSEYTDKLIF
>many|TRDD3|TRDJ1|TRDV1
TGTGCTCTTGGCTGGGGGAACACCCTTCAGTACACCGATAAACTCATCTTT
CALGWGNTLQYTDKLIF
>many|.|TRDJ1|TRDV1
TGTGCTCTTGGGGAACATAAGGGTCCATCTCCTAACAGTAACACCGATAAACTCATCTTT
CALGEHKGPSPNSNTDKLIF
>many|TRDD3|TRDJ1|TRDV1
TGTGCTCTTGGGGAACTCACCTTCCTGGGGGATACCGATAAACTCATCTTT
CALGELTFLGDTDKLIF
>many|.|TRDJ1|TRDV1
TGTGCTCTTGGGGAACTTAAGGCGGGGATGGATTCGCTATACACCGATAAACTCATCTTT
CALGELKAGMDSLYTDKLIF
>medium-sized|TRDD3|TRDJ3|TRDV2
TGTGCCTGTGACTCCCGTACTGGGGGAAGCTCCTGGGACACCCGACAGATGTTTTTC
CACDSRTGGSSWDTRQMFF
>many|.|TRDJ1|TRDV1
TGTGCTCTTGGGAAGGGATTGGGGGCTCTTACCGATAAACTCATCTTT
CALGKGLGALTDKLIF
>many|TRDD3|TRDJ1|TRDV1
TGTGCTCTTGGGGAACCTTCTTCCCCGTACTGGGGGAAGTACACCGATAAACTCATCTTT
CALGEPSSPYWGKYTDKLIF
>many|.|TRDJ1|TRDV1
TGTGCTCTTGGGGAACTGGCCTTCTTCCCCACCGATAAACTCATCTTT
CALGELAFFPTDKLIF
>many|TRDD3|TRDJ1|TRDV2
TGTGCCTGTGACACCGTTCAACGTACTGGGGACAACGACCCCCAAGCCAACACCGATAAACTCATCTTT
CACDTVQRTGDNDPQANTDKLIF
>many|.|TRDJ1|TRDV1
TGTGCTCTTGGGGAACGGGGGGCGACGGGGGCCCCCAACGATAAACTCATCTTT
CALGERGATGAPNDKLIF
>many|TRDD3|TRDJ1|TRDV1
TGTGCTCTTGGGGCACTCCCGCTGGCTTCCTACATGATACTGGGGGATAAACGGGGTCGGTACACCGATAAACTCATCTTT
CALGALPLASYMILGDKRGRYTDKLIF
>many|.|TRDJ1|TRDV1
TGTGCTCTTGGGGAAGTCTTACCTATCCTTCCCCATCGATGGAAACTCATCTTT
CALGEVLPILPHRWKLIF
>many|.|TRDJ1|TRDV1
TGTGCTCTTGGGCCATATATTCCTATCTCGTTTTACACCGATAAACTCATCTTT
CALGPYIPISFYTDKLIF
>many|TRDD3|TRDJ1|TRDV2
TGTGCCTGTGACTTACTGGGGGATCCCACCGATAAACTCATCTTT
CACDLLGDPTDKLIF
>few|TRDD3|TRDJ1|TRDV1
TGTGCTCTTGGGGACCTACATTCCTACGTGGGGGATAGCGGGGATAAACTCATCTTT
CALGDLHSYVGDSGDKLIF
>.|.|TRDJ1|TRDV1
TGTGCTCTTGGGGAACCCCGGGGGAGGGCGATGTACACCGATAAACTCATCTTT
CALGEPRGRAMYTDKLIF
>many|TRDD2|TRDJ1|TRDV1
TGTGCTCTTGGGGAACAAAAGACCCCCCCCTTCCTACGGGGGGATCACACCGATAAACTCATCTTT
CALGEQKTPPFLRGDHTDKLIF
>many|.|TRDJ1|TRDV1
TGTGCTCTTGGGGAATGGGGAAAGGCCTTCACCGATAAACTCATCTTT
CALGEWGKAFTDKLIF
>many|TRDD3|TRDJ4|TRDV3
TGTGCCTCACGATACTGGGGGATACGCGGCTTGAGGGGACCCCTGATCTTT
CASRYWGIRGLRGPLIF
>many|TRDD3|TRDJ1|TRDV1
TGTGCTCTTGGGGAACTGGCCTTTTGTGAATACTGGGGGATACGTGGGGACACCGATAAACTCATCTTT
CALGELAFCEYWGIRGDTDKLIF
>.|TRDD3|TRDJ1|TRDV1
TGTGCTATTGGGGAACTTCTCCCTGGGGGATACGAGGTCTGGCTCATCTTT
CAIGELLPGGYEVWLIF